This is a list of T cell receptor beta chains from one sample in a study of blood T cell repertoires in COVID-19. The data were produced by immunoSEQ multiplex PCR, yet TCRdb's version contains in-frame clones alone and is incomplete. Altogether around 60,000 clones are present, over 70% being singletons, with the ten largest covering more than 15%. The sample comprised peripheral blood. The receptors were gathered from a woman in her 50s with active or convalescent COVID-19. CDR3s include the opening cysteine and the closing phenylalanine or tryptophan. A D gene is named only where the DNA matches it firmly. Size tells how often a clone was seen (once, few, many) or the class of an expanded clone, and some rows leave it out.

cdr3_aa cdr3_nt v_call cdr3_length clone_size d_call j_call
CASSLVLAASYEQYF TGTGCCAGCAGCTTAGTACTAGCGGCTTCCTACGAGCAGTACTTC TRBV11-2 15 NA TRBD2 TRBJ2-7
CAIRNSRQAEAFF TGTGCCATCAGAAATAGCAGACAGGCTGAAGCTTTCTTT TRBV10-3 13 NA NA TRBJ1-1
CASSFTAGLQETQYF TGTGCCAGCAGTTTCACAGCGGGCCTCCAAGAGACCCAGTACTTC TRBV28 15 NA NA TRBJ2-5
CASSFGGTFSYEQYF TGTGCCAGCAGCTTTGGCGGGACTTTCTCCTACGAGCAGTACTTC TRBV7-9 15 NA NA TRBJ2-7
CATSSGSSYEQYF TGTGCCACCAGTAGCGGGAGTTCCTACGAGCAGTACTTC TRBV24-1 13 NA TRBD2 TRBJ2-7
CASSPGVYEQYF TGTGCCAGCAGCCCAGGCGTCTACGAGCAGTACTTC TRBV2 12 NA NA TRBJ2-7
CASSSTGGIIGNTIYF TGTGCCAGTAGTTCTACGGGGGGCATTATTGGAAACACCATATATTTT TRBV19 16 few NA TRBJ1-3
CASSPDRGGYNEQFF TGTGCCAGCAGCCCGGACAGGGGGGGGTACAATGAGCAGTTCTTC TRBV11-2 15 NA TRBD1 TRBJ2-1
CASSESGTRKLFF TGTGCCAGCAGCGAGAGCGGCACCCGAAAACTGTTTTTT TRBV9 13 NA NA TRBJ1-4
CASSFLQSSTDTQYF TGTGCCAGCAGCTTTTTACAGTCTAGCACAGATACGCAGTATTTT TRBV5-6 15 NA NA TRBJ2-3
CASRWGTGSSYEQYF TGTGCCAGCAGATGGGGGACAGGGAGCTCCTACGAGCAGTACTTC TRBV7-8 15 NA TRBD1 TRBJ2-7
CASSLRQLGYTF TGTGCCAGCAGCTTAAGACAGTTGGGCTACACCTTC TRBV7-9 12 NA NA TRBJ1-2
CTSSEDQGANQPQHF TGTACCAGCAGTGAAGACCAGGGGGCCAATCAGCCCCAGCATTTT TRBV6-1 15 NA TRBD1 TRBJ1-5
CASSLGQGPQTTDTQYF TGTGCCAGCAGCTTGGGGCAGGGGCCCCAAACCACAGATACGCAGTATTTT TRBV11-3 17 NA NA TRBJ2-3
CASSQAGVTGNTIYF TGTGCCAGCAGCCAAGCAGGGGTTACTGGAAACACCATATATTTT TRBV14 15 few NA TRBJ1-3
CASSEEMNTEAFF TGTGCCAGCTCAGAGGAGATGAACACTGAAGCTTTCTTT TRBV18 13 NA NA TRBJ1-1
CASSAGTESTYEQYF TGTGCCAGCAGCGCCGGGACAGAATCCACCTACGAGCAGTACTTC TRBV5-5 15 NA TRBD1 TRBJ2-7
CASSGLAGGTGELFF TGTGCCAGCAGTGGACTAGCGGGAGGGACCGGGGAGCTGTTTTTT TRBV2 15 NA TRBD2 TRBJ2-2
CASSPRWDRGRPTQYF TGTGCCAGCAGCCCCAGATGGGACAGGGGGCGCCCAACGCAGTATTTT TRBV9 16 NA TRBD1 TRBJ2-3
CASSGGDRTPQYF TGTGCCAGCAGTGGGGGGGACCGAACGCCTCAGTACTTC TRBV2 13 NA NA TRBJ2-4
CASSADRARGNEQFF TGTGCCAGCAGCGCCGACAGGGCGAGAGGCAATGAGCAGTTCTTC TRBV7-9 15 NA TRBD1 TRBJ2-1
CSVRTGVSRGYTF TGCAGCGTTCGGACAGGGGTGTCTCGGGGCTACACCTTC TRBV29-1 13 NA TRBD1 TRBJ1-2
CASSPVTGEDEQFF TGTGCCAGCTCACCTGTCACAGGGGAGGACGAGCAGTTCTTC TRBV18 14 NA NA TRBJ2-1
CASSYSREGNEQFF TGTGCCAGCAGTTACTCACGGGAAGGGAATGAGCAGTTCTTC TRBV6-6 14 NA NA TRBJ2-1